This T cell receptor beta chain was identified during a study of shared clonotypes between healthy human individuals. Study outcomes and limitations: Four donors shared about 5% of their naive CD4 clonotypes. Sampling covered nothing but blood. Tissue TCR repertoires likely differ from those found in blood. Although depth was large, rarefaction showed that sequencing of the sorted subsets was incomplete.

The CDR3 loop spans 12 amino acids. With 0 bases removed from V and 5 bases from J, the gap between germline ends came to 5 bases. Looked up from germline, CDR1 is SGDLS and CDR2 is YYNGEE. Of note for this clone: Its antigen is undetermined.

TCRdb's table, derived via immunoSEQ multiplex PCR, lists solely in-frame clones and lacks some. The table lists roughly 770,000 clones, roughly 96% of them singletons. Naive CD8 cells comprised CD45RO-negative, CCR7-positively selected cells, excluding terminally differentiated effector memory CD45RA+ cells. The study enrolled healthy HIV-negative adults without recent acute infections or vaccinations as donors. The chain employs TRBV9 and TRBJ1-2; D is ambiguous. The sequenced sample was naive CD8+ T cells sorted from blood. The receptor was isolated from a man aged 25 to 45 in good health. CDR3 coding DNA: TGTGCCAGCAGCGTAGTGGGGTATGGCTACACCTTC. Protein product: CASSVVGYGYTF.